This TCR beta chain was found in a study of technical replicates of blood from a few donors. Some clones are missing from TCRdb's copy, which holds only in-frame ones; the method was immunoSEQ multiplex PCR. The table shows about 100,000 clones, with roughly 94% occurring only once. With respect to this clone: A much larger clone lies one base from this, so it may be a read error.

Trimming left V 3 bases short and J 3 bases short, with 10 bases between. Germline V gene sequence: CDR1 SGDLS, CDR2 YYNGEE. The CDR3 runs to 13 residues. The clonotype comes from a human donor in good health. Sample: T cells isolated from PBMCs. The gene calls are TRBV9 and TRBJ2-7; TRBD2 might be the D (5 bases). CDR3 nucleotides: TGTGCCAGCAGCGGGGGAGAGGGCTACGAGCAGTACTTC. This gives the protein CASSGGEGYEQYF.